The 9 T cell receptor beta chains presented below share a single source sample, sequenced in a study of neoadjuvant anti-PD-1 for oral cavity cancer. Profiling relied on immunoSEQ multiplex PCR, and the TCRdb table lists in-frame clones only, not all of them. Of roughly 23,000 clones in the sample, around 43% are singletons; the top ten hold around 38%. Time point defined: after neoadjuvant nivolumab, at surgical resection. The sample was tumor tissue, taken after nivolumab (anti-PD-1) treatment. All receptors come from a person aged 35-79 years with oral cavity squamous cell carcinoma.

This clone has a single count. The chain recombines TRBV10-3 with TRBJ2-3; TRBD2 might be the D (6 bases). Trimming took 10 bases from V and 1 from J, leaving 15 bases between them. This CDR3 has 14 residues. CDR1 is ENHRY, CDR2 SYGVKD, per germline. The CDR3 DNA reads TGTGCCACTCAAGGCGGGGAAGGCACAGATACGCAGTATTTT. Amino acid sequence: CATQGGEGTDTQYF.

This chain joins TRBV2 and TRBJ2-7, with no clear D. The V gene lost 1 base and the J gene lost 7 bases, with 14 bases spanning the gap. CDR1 and CDR2 (germline): SNHLY, FYNNEI. The CDR3 is 14 amino acids. The CDR3 reads CASSEGREVEEQYF. As DNA, the CDR3 is TGTGCCAGCAGTGAAGGCAGAGAGGTTGAGGAGCAGTACTTC. Combining the CDR3 with reference TRBV2 and TRBJ2-7 gives the whole variable domain EPEVTQTPSHQVTQMGQEVILRCVPISNHLYFYWYRQILGQKVEFLVSFYNNEISEKSEIFDDQFSVERPDGSNFTLKIRSTKLEDSAMYFCASSEGREVEEQYFGPGTRLTVT.

V and J are TRBV25-1 and TRBJ2-7; D is undetermined. This CDR3 is 13 amino acids long. V was pared by 8 bases and J by 0 bases, with 11 bases between. Germline CDR1 MGHDK, CDR2 SYGVNS. CDR3 amino acids: CASRVAGSYEQYF. The CDR3 DNA follows: TGTGCCAGCCGTGTCGCCGGCTCCTACGAGCAGTACTTC.

The rearrangement uses TRBV2 and TRBJ2-6, with D hard to call. CDR3 length: 15 amino acids. Trimming left V 5 bases short and J 0 bases short, with 8 bases between. Germline CDR1 SNHLY, CDR2 FYNNEI. CDR3 amino acids: CASSLQSSGANVLTF. The CDR3 bases are TGTGCCAGCAGTCTCCAGAGCTCTGGGGCCAACGTCCTGACTTTC. Together with reference TRBV2 and TRBJ2-6, the CDR3 gives the full variable domain: EPEVTQTPSHQVTQMGQEVILRCVPISNHLYFYWYRQILGQKVEFLVSFYNNEISEKSEIFDDQFSVERPDGSNFTLKIRSTKLEDSAMYFCASSLQSSGANVLTFGAGSRLTVL.

This sequence joins TRBV11-2 and TRBJ2-3; D may be TRBD2 (6 bases). CDR1 SGHAT and CDR2 FQNNGV come from the germline V gene. The CDR3 totals 14 residues. The V end was cut by 1 base, the J end by 4 bases, with 9 bases between. The CDR3 here is CASSLGLAADTQYF. The CDR3 DNA reads TGTGCCAGCAGCTTAGGATTAGCGGCAGATACGCAGTATTTT.

On this clone itself: A far larger clone is only one base removed, so a read error is likely. V usage is TRBV5-5 and J usage is TRBJ2-7; D ambiguous. The CDR3 covers 13 residues. Germline assignment: CDR1 SGHKS and CDR2 YYEKEE (reference sequence). Trimming took off 1 base at V and 0 bases at J, with 5 bases between the two ends. The chain's CDR3 is CASSLSSSYEQYF. CDR3 nucleotides: TGTGCCAGCAGCTTGTCCAGCTCCTACGAGCAGTACTTC.

V usage is TRBV27 and J usage is TRBJ1-4; D gene uncertain. V lost 8 bases to trimming and J lost 0 bases, with 13 bases between them. Germline V gene lookup returns CDR1 MNHEY and CDR2 SMNVEV (reference sequence). The CDR3 extends over 15 amino acids. CDR3 protein: CASGLYYATNEKLFF. Written as DNA, the CDR3 is TGTGCCAGCGGCCTTTATTATGCAACTAATGAAAAACTGTTTTTT.

This clone was seen a few times. As DNA, the CDR3 is TGTGCCAGCAGTACGGCACCTTATAATTCACCCCTCCACTTT. Translated: CASSTAPYNSPLHF. The J gene is TRBJ1-6, the V gene TRBV9, with D unresolved. The germline V and J ends were trimmed by 5 bases and 4 bases, with 10 bases remaining between them. CDR3 length: 14 amino acids. Germline V gives CDR1 SGDLS, CDR2 YYNGEE.

V is TRBV28 and J is TRBJ1-2; unclear D gene. Trimming stripped 6 bases from V and 0 bases from J, with 17 bases between. CDR1 MDHEN and CDR2 SYDVKM come from the germline V gene. The CDR3 covers 16 residues. The CDR3 here is CASRGTALLANYGYTF. The CDR3 DNA is TGTGCCAGCAGGGGAACAGCTCTATTAGCTAACTATGGCTACACCTTC.